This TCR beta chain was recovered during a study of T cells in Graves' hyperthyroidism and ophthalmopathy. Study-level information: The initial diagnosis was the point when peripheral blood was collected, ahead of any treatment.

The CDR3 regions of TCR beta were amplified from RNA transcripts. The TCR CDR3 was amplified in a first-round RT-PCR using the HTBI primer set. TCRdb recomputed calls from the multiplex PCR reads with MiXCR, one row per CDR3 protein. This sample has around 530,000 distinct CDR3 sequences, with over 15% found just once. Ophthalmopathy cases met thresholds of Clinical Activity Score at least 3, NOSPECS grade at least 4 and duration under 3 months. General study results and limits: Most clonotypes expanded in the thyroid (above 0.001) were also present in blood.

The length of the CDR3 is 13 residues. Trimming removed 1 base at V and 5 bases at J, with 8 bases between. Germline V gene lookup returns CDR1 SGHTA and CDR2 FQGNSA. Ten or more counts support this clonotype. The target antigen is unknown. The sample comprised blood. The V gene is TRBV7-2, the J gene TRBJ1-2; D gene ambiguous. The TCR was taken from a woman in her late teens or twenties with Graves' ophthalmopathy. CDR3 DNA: TGTGCCAGCAGCTTAGATTTACTATATGGCTACACCTTC. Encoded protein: CASSLDLLYGYTF.